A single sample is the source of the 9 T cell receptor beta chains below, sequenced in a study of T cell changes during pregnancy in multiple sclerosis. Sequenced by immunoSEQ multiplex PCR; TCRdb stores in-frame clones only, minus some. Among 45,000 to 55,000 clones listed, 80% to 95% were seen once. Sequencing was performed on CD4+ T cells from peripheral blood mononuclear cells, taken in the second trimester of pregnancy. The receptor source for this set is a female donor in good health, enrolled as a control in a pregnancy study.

The CDR3 region has the DNA TGTGCCAGCAGCCAACCTAGGGTTGGGAGGTACTATGGCTACACCTTC. Protein: CASSQPRVGRYYGYTF. The chain recombines TRBV4-2 with TRBJ1-2; D gene unclear. The CDR3 length is 16 residues. Trimming left V 2 bases short and J 3 bases short, with 16 bases between. In germline, CDR1 is LGHNA, CDR2 YNFKEQ.

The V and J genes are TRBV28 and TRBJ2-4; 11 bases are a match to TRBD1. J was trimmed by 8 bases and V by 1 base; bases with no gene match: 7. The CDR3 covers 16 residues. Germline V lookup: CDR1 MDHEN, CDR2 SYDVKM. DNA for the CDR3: TGTGCCAGCAGTTTATTATCCGGGACAGGGGGGGACATTCAGTACTTC. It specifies CASSLLSGTGGDIQYF. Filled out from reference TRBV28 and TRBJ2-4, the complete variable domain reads DVKVTQSSRYLVKRTGEKVFLECVQDMDHENMFWYRQDPGLGLRLIYFSYDVKMKEKGDIPEGYSVSREKKERFSLILESASTNQTSMYLCASSLLSGTGGDIQYFGAGTRLSVL.

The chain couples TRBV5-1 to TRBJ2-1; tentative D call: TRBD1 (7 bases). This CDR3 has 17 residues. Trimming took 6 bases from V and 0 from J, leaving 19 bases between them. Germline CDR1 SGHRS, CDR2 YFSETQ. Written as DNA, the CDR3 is TGCGCCAGCATAGGGGACAGACTCGGGAGCTCCTACAATGAGCAGTTCTTC. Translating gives CASIGDRLGSSYNEQFF. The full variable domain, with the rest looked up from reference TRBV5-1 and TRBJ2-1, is KAGVTQTPRYLIKTRGQQVTLSCSPISGHRSVSWYQQTPGQGLQFLFEYFSETQRNKGNFPGRFSGRQFSNSRSEMNVSTLELGDSALYLCASIGDRLGSSYNEQFFGPGTRLTVL.

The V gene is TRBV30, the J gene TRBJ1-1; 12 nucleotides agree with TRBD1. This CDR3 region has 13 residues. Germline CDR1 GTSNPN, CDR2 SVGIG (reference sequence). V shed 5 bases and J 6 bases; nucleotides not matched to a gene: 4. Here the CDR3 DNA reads TGTGCCTGGGAGGGACAGGGGGCCGCTGAAGCTTTCTTT. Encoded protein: CAWEGQGAAEAFF.

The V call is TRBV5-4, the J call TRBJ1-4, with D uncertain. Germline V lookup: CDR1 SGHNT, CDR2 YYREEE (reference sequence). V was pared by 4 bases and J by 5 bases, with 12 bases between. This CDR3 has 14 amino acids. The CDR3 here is CASSPDGKNEKLFF. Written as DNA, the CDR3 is TGTGCCAGCAGCCCGGACGGGAAAAATGAAAAACTGTTTTTT.

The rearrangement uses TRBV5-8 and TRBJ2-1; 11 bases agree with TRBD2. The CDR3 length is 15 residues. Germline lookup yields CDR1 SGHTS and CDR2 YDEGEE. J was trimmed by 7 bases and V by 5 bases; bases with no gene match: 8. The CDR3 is CASSKLAGGGNEQFF. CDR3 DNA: TGTGCCAGCAGTAAGCTAGCGGGAGGAGGGAATGAGCAGTTCTTC.

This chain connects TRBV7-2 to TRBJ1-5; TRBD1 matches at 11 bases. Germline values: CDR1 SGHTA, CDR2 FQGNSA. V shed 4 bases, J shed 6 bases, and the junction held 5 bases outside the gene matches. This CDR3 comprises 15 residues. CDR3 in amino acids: CASSYGTGGGQPQHF. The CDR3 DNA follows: TGTGCCAGCAGCTACGGGACAGGGGGTGGTCAGCCCCAGCATTTT. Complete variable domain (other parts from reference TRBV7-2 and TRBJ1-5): GAGVSQSPSNKVTEKGKDVELRCDPISGHTALYWYRQSLGQGLEFLIYFQGNSAPDKSGLPSDRFSAERTGGSVSTLTIQRTQQEDSAVYLCASSYGTGGGQPQHFGDGTRLSIL.

The CDR3 loop is CASSALRPLGGNEQFF. CDR3 nucleotides: TGTGCCAGCAGCGCCCTCCGGCCCCTGGGGGGCAATGAGCAGTTCTTC. The chain recombines TRBV5-4 with TRBJ2-1; possible D gene TRBD2, 6 bases. This CDR3 has 16 amino acids. Trimming took off 4 bases at V and 6 bases at J, with 20 bases between the two ends. CDR1 and CDR2 (germline): SGHNT, YYREEE (reference sequence). Full variable domain (remainder filled in from reference TRBV5-4 and TRBJ2-1): ETGVTQSPTHLIKTRGQQVTLRCSSQSGHNTVSWYQQALGQGPQFIFQYYREEENGRGNFPPRFSGLQFPNYSSELNVNALELDDSALYLCASSALRPLGGNEQFFGPGTRLTVL.

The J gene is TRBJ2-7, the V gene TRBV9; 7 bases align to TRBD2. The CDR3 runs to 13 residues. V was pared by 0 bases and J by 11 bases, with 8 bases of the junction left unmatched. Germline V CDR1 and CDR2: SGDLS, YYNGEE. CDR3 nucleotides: TGTGCCAGCAGCGTAGGGGGCGGGGGATTAAAGTACTTC. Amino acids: CASSVGGGGLKYF.